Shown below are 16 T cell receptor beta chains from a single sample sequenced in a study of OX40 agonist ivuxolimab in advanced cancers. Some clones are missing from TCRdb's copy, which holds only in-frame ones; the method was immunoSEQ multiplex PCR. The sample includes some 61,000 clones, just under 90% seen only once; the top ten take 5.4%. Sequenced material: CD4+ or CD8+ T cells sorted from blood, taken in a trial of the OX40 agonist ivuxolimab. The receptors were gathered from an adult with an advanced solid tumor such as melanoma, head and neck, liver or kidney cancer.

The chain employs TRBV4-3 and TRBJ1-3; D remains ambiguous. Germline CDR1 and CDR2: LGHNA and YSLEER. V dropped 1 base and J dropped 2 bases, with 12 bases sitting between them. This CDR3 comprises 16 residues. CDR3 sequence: CASSQVPEPPGNTIYF. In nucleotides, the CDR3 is TGCGCCAGCAGCCAAGTACCTGAACCCCCTGGAAACACCATATATTTT.

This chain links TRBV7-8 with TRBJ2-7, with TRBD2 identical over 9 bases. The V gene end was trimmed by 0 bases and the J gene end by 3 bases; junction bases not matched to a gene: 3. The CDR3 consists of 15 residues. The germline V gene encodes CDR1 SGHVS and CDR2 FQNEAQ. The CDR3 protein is CASSLANSGGYEQYF. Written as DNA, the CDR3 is TGTGCCAGCAGCTTAGCGAATAGCGGGGGCTACGAGCAGTACTTC.

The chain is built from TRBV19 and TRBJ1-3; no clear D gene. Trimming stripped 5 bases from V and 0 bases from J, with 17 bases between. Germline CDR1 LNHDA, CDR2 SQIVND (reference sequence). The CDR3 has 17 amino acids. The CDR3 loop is CASSPLPNTYSGNTIYF. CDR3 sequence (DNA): TGTGCCAGTAGTCCCCTTCCGAACACCTACTCTGGAAACACCATATATTTT. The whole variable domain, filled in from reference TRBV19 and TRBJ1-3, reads DGGITQSPKYLFRKEGQNVTLSCEQNLNHDAMYWYRQDPGQGLRLIYYSQIVNDFQKGDIAEGYSVSREKKESFPLTVTSAQKNPTAFYLCASSPLPNTYSGNTIYFGEGSWLTVV.

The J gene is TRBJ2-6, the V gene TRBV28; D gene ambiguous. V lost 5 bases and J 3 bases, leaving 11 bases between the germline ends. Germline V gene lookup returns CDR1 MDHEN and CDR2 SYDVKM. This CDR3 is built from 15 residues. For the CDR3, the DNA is TGTGCCAGCAGTCCCCGTTCCCTTGGGGCCAACGTCCTGACTTTC. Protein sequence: CASSPRSLGANVLTF.

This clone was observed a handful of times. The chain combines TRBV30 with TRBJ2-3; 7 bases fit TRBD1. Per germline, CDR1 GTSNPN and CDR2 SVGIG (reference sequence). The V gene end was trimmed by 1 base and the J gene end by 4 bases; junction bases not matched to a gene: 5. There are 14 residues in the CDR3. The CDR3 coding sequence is TGTGCCTGGAGTGACAGGGGCAGGGCAGATACGCAGTATTTT. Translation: CAWSDRGRADTQYF.

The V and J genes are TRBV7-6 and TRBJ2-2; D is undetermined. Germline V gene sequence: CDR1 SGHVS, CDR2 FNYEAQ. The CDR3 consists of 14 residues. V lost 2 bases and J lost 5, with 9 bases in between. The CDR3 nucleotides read TGTGCCAGCAGCTTACGGATCGGGACCGGGGAGCTGTTTTTT. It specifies CASSLRIGTGELFF.

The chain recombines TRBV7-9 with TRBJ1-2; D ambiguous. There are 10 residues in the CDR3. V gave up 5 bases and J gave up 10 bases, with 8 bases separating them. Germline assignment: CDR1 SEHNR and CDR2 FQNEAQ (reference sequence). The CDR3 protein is CASSRTDYTF. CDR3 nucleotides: TGTGCCAGCAGCCGAACGGACTACACCTTC.

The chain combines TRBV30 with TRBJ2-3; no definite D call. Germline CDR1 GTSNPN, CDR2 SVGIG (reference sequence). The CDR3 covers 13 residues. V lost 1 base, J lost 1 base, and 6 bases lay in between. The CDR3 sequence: CAWSGQGTDTQYF. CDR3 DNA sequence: TGTGCCTGGAGTGGTCAGGGCACAGATACGCAGTATTTT. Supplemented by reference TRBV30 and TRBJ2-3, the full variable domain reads SQTIHQWPATLVQPVGSPLSLECTVEGTSNPNLYWYRQAAGRGLQLLFYSVGIGQISSEVPQNLSASRPQDRQFILSSKKLLLSDSGFYLCAWSGQGTDTQYFGPGTRLTVL.

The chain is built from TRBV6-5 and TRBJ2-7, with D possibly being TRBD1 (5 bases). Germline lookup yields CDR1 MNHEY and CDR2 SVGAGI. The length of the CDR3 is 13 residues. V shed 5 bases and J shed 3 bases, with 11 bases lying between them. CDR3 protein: CASSVQANYEQYF. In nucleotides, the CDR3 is TGTGCCAGCAGTGTACAGGCGAACTACGAGCAGTACTTC.

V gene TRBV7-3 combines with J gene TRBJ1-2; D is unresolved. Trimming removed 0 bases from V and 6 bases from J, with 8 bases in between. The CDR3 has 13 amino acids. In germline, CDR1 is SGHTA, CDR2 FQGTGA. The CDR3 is CASSLTRNNGYTF. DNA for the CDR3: TGTGCCAGCAGCTTAACGCGGAATAATGGCTACACCTTC.

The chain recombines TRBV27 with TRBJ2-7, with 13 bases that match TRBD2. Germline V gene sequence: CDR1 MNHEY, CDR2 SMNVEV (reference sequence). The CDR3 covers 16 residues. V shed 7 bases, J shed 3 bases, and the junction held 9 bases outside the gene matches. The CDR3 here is CASMRLAGGSYYEQYF. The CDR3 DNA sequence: TGTGCCAGCATGAGACTAGCGGGAGGTTCCTACTACGAGCAGTACTTC.

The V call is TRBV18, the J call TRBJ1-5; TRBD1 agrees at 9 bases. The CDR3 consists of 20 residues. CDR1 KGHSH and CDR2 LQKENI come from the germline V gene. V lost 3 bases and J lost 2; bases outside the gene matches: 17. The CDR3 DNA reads TGTGCCAGCTCACCCTCTTTGGGACAGGGTCTCAATCAGGGCAATCAGCCCCAGCATTTT. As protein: CASSPSLGQGLNQGNQPQHF.

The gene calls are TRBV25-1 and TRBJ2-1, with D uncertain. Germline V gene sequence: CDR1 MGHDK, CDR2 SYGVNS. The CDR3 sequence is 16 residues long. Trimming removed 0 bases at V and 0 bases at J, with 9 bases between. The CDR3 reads CASSEYGLSSYNEQFF. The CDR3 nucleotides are TGTGCCAGCAGTGAATACGGCTTGAGCTCCTACAATGAGCAGTTCTTC. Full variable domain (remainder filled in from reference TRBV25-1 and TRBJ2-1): EADIYQTPRYLVIGTGKKITLECSQTMGHDKMYWYQQDPGMELHLIHYSYGVNSTEKGDLSSESTVSRIRTEHFPLTLESARPSHTSQYLCASSEYGLSSYNEQFFGPGTRLTVL.

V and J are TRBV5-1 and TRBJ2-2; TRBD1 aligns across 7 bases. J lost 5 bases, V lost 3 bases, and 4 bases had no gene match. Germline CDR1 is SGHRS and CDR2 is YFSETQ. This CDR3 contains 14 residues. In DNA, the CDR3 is TGCGCCAGCAGCTCTAAGACAGGGACCGGGGAGCTGTTTTTT. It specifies CASSSKTGTGELFF.

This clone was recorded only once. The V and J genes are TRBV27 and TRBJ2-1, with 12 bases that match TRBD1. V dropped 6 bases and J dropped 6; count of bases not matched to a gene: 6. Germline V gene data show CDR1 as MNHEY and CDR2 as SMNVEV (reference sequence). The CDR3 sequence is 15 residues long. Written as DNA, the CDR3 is TGTGCCAGCAGACACCGGGACAGGGGGCTCAATGAGCAGTTCTTC. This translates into CASRHRDRGLNEQFF.

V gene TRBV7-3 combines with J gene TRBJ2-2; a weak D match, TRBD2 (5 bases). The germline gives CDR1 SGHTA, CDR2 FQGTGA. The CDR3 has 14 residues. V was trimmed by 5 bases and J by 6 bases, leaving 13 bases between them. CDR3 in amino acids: CASSPGNLPGELFF. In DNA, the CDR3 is TGTGCCAGCAGCCCGGGGAACTTGCCCGGGGAGCTGTTTTTT.